Shown below are 8 T cell receptor beta chains from a single sample sequenced in a study of shared clonotypes between healthy human individuals. Clones were sequenced by immunoSEQ multiplex PCR, and TCRdb holds only the in-frame ones, with some missing. The table includes more than 2,000,000 clones, roughly 92% detected once. Sequences were obtained from naive CD4+ T cells sorted from blood. Subset indicated: CD45RA+ positively selected. These receptors all stem from a man younger than 35 in good health.

This chain joins TRBV2 and TRBJ1-5, with 7 bases lining up with TRBD1. This CDR3 contains 16 residues. Per germline, CDR1 SNHLY and CDR2 FYNNEI. The J segment lost 3 bases and the V segment lost 4 bases, leaving 9 bases of the junction unmatched. The CDR3 nucleotides are TGTGCCAGCAGTGGTAACTGGGACAGTTTCAATCAGCCCCAGCATTTT. This codes for CASSGNWDSFNQPQHF.

The J gene is TRBJ2-5, the V gene TRBV7-6; no firm D call. Germline CDR1 and CDR2: SGHVS and FNYEAQ. Trimming took off 1 base at V and 1 base at J, with 7 bases between the two ends. The CDR3 is 14 residues long. CDR3 in DNA: TGTGCCAGCAGCTTAGACGCGGCCCAAGAGACCCAGTACTTC. It translates to CASSLDAAQETQYF.

This chain joins TRBV29-1 and TRBJ2-7; 7 bases agree with TRBD1. The germline V gene encodes CDR1 SQVTM and CDR2 ANQGSEA. J gave up 1 base and V 6 bases, and 6 bases lay outside the gene matches. The CDR3 has 13 residues. The CDR3 here is CSVQGRLSYEQYF. CDR3 coding DNA: TGCAGCGTACAGGGGCGACTTTCCTACGAGCAGTACTTC.

The CDR3 DNA reads TGTGCCAGCAGCTTAGGAGGGTCGGACACCGGGGAGCTGTTTTTT. Encoded protein: CASSLGGSDTGELFF. The rearrangement joins TRBV7-8 to TRBJ2-2; maybe TRBD2 (5 bases). In germline, CDR1 is SGHVS, CDR2 FQNEAQ. V gave up 1 base and J gave up 3 bases, with 9 bases separating them. The CDR3 sequence is 15 residues long.

The chain couples TRBV2 to TRBJ1-1; 9 positions match TRBD1. CDR3 length: 14 residues. CDR1 is SNHLY, CDR2 FYNNEI, per germline. V trimming: 6 bases; J trimming: 1 base; junction bases outside the gene matches: 3. The CDR3 sequence: CASSWGQGNTEAFF. The DNA for the CDR3 is TGTGCCAGCAGCTGGGGACAGGGGAACACTGAAGCTTTCTTT.

This chain joins TRBV7-2 and TRBJ2-5; D is ambiguous. Germline CDR1 SGHTA, CDR2 FQGNSA. V was pared by 1 base and J by 6 bases, with 15 bases between. This CDR3 spans 15 amino acids. The CDR3 sequence: CASSLESLNWKTQYF. Here the CDR3 DNA reads TGTGCCAGCAGCTTAGAATCCCTTAATTGGAAGACCCAGTACTTC. Supplemented by reference TRBV7-2 and TRBJ2-5, the full variable domain reads GAGVSQSPSNKVTEKGKDVELRCDPISGHTALYWYRQSLGQGLEFLIYFQGNSAPDKSGLPSDRFSAERTGGSVSTLTIQRTQQEDSAVYLCASSLESLNWKTQYFGPGTRLLVL.

The J gene is TRBJ2-3, the V gene TRBV7-2; 7 bases line up with TRBD2. J gave up 7 bases and V 5 bases, and 9 bases lay outside the gene matches. The CDR3 loop spans 14 amino acids. Germline CDR1 SGHTA, CDR2 FQGNSA. The CDR3, as DNA: TGTGCCAGCAGCCAAGGGGACTACAAAAATACGCAGTATTTT. It translates to CASSQGDYKNTQYF.

The rearrangement joins TRBV7-2 to TRBJ2-7; 14 bases map to TRBD2. The CDR3 consists of 16 residues. Germline V lookup: CDR1 SGHTA, CDR2 FQGNSA. V trimming: 5 bases; J trimming: 3 bases; junction bases outside the gene matches: 6. The CDR3 nucleotides read TGTGCCAGCAGCAGACTAGCGGGAGGGCCGGGCTACGAGCAGTACTTC. Translated, it gives CASSRLAGGPGYEQYF.